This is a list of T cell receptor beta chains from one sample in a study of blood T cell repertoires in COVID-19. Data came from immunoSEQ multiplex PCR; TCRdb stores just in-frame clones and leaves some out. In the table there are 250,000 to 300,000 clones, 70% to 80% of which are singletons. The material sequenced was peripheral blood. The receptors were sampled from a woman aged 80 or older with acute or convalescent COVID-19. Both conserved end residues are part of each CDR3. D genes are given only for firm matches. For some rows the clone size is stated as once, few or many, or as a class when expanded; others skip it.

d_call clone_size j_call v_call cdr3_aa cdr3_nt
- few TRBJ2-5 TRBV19 CASSLGLHREETQYF TGTGCCAGTAGTTTGGGTCTACACAGAGAAGAGACCCAGTACTTC
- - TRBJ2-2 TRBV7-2 CASSLNLAGTGELFF TGTGCCAGCAGCTTAAACCTGGCGGGAACCGGGGAGCTGTTTTTT
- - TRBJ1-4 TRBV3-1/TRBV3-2 CASSQEGGGPFF TGTGCCAGCAGCCAAGAGGGGGGAGGTCCGTTTTTT
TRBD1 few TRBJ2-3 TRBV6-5 CASKETGTDPYTQYF TGTGCCAGCAAAGAAACCGGGACAGATCCTTATACGCAGTATTTT
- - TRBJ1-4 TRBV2 CASRIGDLSEKLFF TGTGCCAGCAGGATAGGGGACTTGAGTGAAAAACTGTTTTTT
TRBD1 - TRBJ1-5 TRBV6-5 CASSQQGYGPQHF TGTGCCAGCAGTCAACAGGGGTACGGGCCCCAGCATTTT
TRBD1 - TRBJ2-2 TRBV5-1 CATRDSANTGELFF TGCGCCACCCGGGACAGCGCGAACACCGGGGAGCTGTTTTTT
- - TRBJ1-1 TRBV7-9 CATRTQGMNTEAFF TGTGCCACCCGAACGCAGGGGATGAACACTGAAGCTTTCTTT
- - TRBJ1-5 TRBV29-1 CSVKSGNSNQPQHF TGCAGCGTTAAATCGGGGAATAGCAATCAGCCCCAGCATTTT
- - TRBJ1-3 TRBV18 CASGRGASGNTIYF TGTGCCAGCGGACGGGGGGCCTCTGGAAACACCATATATTTT
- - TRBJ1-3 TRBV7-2 CASSLIGASISGNTIYF TGTGCCAGCAGCTTAATCGGTGCGAGTATCTCTGGAAACACCATATATTTT
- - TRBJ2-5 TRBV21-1 CASSKERTSGGKGQETQYF TGTGCCAGCAGCAAAGAGAGGACTAGCGGGGGAAAAGGCCAAGAGACCCAGTACTTC
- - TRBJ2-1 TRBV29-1 CSVEVTGSSYNEQFF TGCAGCGTTGAAGTAACAGGGAGCTCCTACAATGAGCAGTTCTTC
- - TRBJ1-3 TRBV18 CASSPLSDTGNTIYF TGTGCCAGCTCACCACTCTCAGACACTGGAAACACCATATATTTT
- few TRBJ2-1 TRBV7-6 CASSLDSRRPGSYNEQFF TGTGCCAGCAGCTTAGATAGTCGTAGGCCAGGCTCCTACAATGAGCAGTTCTTC
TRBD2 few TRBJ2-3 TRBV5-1 CASSLTGASGGPPPYF TGCGCCAGCAGCTTAACGGGGGCTAGCGGGGGCCCCCCTCCGTATTTT
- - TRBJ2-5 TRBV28 CASRRQGGETQYF TGTGCCAGCAGGAGACAGGGAGGAGAGACCCAGTACTTC
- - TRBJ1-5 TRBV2 CASQTQGSRQPQHF TGTGCCAGCCAGACCCAGGGTTCCCGGCAGCCCCAGCATTTT
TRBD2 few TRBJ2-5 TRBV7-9 CASSSRVTSGSQETQYF TGTGCCAGCAGCTCGAGGGTGACTAGCGGCTCCCAAGAGACCCAGTACTTC
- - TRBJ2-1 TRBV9 CASSVPGANEQFF TGTGCCAGCAGCGTACCAGGGGCCAATGAGCAGTTCTTC
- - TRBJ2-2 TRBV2 CASSVTGSNTGELFF TGTGCCAGCAGTGTTACGGGATCGAACACCGGGGAGCTGTTTTTT
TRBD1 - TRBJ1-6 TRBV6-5 CASSYLGQGNSPLHF TGTGCCAGCAGTTACTTGGGACAGGGTAATTCACCCCTCCACTTT
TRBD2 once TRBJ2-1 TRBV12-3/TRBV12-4 CASRLSGGNEQFF TGTGCCAGCAGACTGAGCGGGGGGAATGAGCAGTTCTTC
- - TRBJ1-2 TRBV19 CASSIKRAGGLYGYTF TGTGCCAGTAGTATAAAGAGGGCAGGTGGACTCTATGGCTACACCTTC
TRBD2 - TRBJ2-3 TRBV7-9 CASSLGPTSGRPDTQYF TGTGCCAGCAGCTTAGGGCCAACTAGCGGGCGTCCAGATACGCAGTATTTT
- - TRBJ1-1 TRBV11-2 CASTPGQSLYTEAFF TGTGCCAGCACCCCGGGTCAATCCTTGTACACTGAAGCTTTCTTT
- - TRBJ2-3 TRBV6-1 CASSEGGRLAKNTQYF TGTGCCAGCAGTGAAGGAGGGAGGCTGGCTAAGAATACGCAGTATTTT
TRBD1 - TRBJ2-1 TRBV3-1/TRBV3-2 CASARQGAVNEQFF TGTGCCAGCGCACGACAGGGGGCAGTCAATGAGCAGTTCTTC
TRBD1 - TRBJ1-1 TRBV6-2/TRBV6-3 CASSPTRTGGAQEAFF TGTGCCAGCAGCCCCACGCGGACAGGGGGCGCGCAGGAAGCTTTCTTT
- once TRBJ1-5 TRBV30 CAWNRIRSQPQHF TGTGCCTGGAATCGTATACGTAGTCAGCCCCAGCATTTT
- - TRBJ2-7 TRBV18 CASSPQSGSYEQYF TGTGCCAGCTCACCCCAAAGCGGCTCCTACGAGCAGTACTTC
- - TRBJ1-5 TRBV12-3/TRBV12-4 CASSLLREQPQHF TGTGCCAGCAGTTTATTACGCGAGCAGCCCCAGCATTTT
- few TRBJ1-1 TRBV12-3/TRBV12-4 CASKAAGAEAFF TGTGCCAGCAAGGCGGCGGGCGCTGAAGCTTTCTTT
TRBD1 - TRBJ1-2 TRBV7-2 CASSLAPRMDRGRFVANYGYTF TGTGCCAGCAGCTTAGCCCCTCGCATGGACAGGGGGCGGTTTGTAGCTAACTATGGCTACACCTTC
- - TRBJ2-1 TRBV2 CASSAARGLYNEQFF TGTGCCAGCAGTGCCGCAAGGGGCCTCTACAATGAGCAGTTCTTC
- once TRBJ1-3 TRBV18 CASSPPRATSGNTIYF TGTGCCAGCTCACCACCCAGGGCAACCTCGGGAAACACCATATATTTT
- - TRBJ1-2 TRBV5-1 CASTPGVGGVAYGYTF TGCGCCAGTACCCCCGGTGTTGGAGGTGTTGCCTATGGCTACACCTTC
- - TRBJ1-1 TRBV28 CASIAPRKNTEAFF TGTGCCAGCATAGCCCCGCGGAAGAACACTGAAGCTTTCTTT
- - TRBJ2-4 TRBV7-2 CASSSRKNIQYF TGTGCCAGCAGCTCGCGAAAAAACATTCAGTACTTC
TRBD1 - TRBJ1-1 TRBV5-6 CASSSRQGAWDTEAFF TGTGCCAGCAGCTCACGACAGGGGGCTTGGGACACTGAAGCTTTCTTT
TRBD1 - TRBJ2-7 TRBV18 CASSPLPGQTYYEQYF TGTGCCAGCTCACCTCTGCCGGGACAGACGTACTACGAGCAGTACTTC
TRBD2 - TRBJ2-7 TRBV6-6 CASSLTSGSSYEQYF TGTGCCAGCAGTCTGACTAGCGGGAGCTCCTACGAGCAGTACTTC
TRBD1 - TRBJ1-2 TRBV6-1 CASSRTGDDYGYTF TGTGCCAGCAGTCGGACAGGGGACGACTATGGCTACACCTTC
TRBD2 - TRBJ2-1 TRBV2 CATKTSGLTYNEQFF TGTGCCACCAAGACTAGCGGGTTGACCTACAATGAGCAGTTCTTC
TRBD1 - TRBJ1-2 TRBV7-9 CASSRVRQGDGYTF TGTGCCAGCAGCCGCGTCCGACAGGGTGATGGCTACACCTTC
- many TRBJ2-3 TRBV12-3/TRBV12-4 CASSSRDSYTQYF TGTGCCAGCAGTTCCCGGGACTCCTATACGCAGTATTTT
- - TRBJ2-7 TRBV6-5 CATHTDQTYEQYF TGTGCCACCCACACCGATCAAACCTACGAGCAGTACTTC
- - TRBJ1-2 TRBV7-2 CASSSPPGLYGYTF TGTGCCAGCAGCTCTCCACCGGGTCTCTATGGCTACACCTTC
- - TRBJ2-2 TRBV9 CASTQGGARTGELFF TGTGCCAGCACCCAAGGTGGGGCGAGGACCGGGGAGCTGTTTTTT